The TCR beta chain described here comes from a study of a mutant IDH1 vaccine in newly diagnosed glioma. About the study: Beginning 4-6 weeks after radiotherapy alone, or with temozolomide cycles, vaccination took place. Treated patients showed a male proportion of around 62%, a female proportion of about 40%, and a mean age of about 41 years.

Of note for this clone: Its antigen is as yet unknown.

CDR1 is LNHNV and CDR2 is YYDKDF in the germline V gene (reference sequence). The trim removed 3 bases at V and 2 bases at J, leaving 4 bases unmatched. There are 15 residues in the CDR3. Data came from immunoSEQ multiplex PCR; TCRdb stores just in-frame clones and leaves some out. Among approximately 50,000 clones listed, roughly four fifths were seen once. The time point is: week 47, end of study. All doses held 300 ug of mutant IDH1 20-mer peptide, with topical imiquimod. Astrocytomas found in donors were new, WHO grade 3 or 4, IDH1-mutant and ATRX-lost. The chain recombines TRBV15 with TRBJ1-2; 9 bases map to TRBD1. The receptor comes from a woman aged 50 to 60 with glioma. The input for sequencing was PBMCs, taken from a glioma patient whose treatment included an IDH1 peptide vaccine. The CDR3 sequence is CATSRNRGQNYGYTF. CDR3 nucleotide sequence: TGTGCCACCAGCAGGAACAGGGGGCAGAACTATGGCTACACCTTC.